This T cell receptor beta chain is drawn from a study of cytomegalovirus exposure and HLA in healthy donors (TCRdb year 2017). General notes on the study: According to an earlier analysis of a few hundred of the donors, about 179 million T cells yielded 90 million to 140 million unique TCR beta sequences and around 280 Gb of sequence data. In an earlier analysis of about 590 of the donors, high-throughput TCR beta sequencing was used to judge whether each TCR beta V gene segment behaved as functional or pseudogenic. Every repertoire in the discovery cohort had been generated on one and the same sequencing platform. To study patterns of TCR occurrence, a later analysis re-analyzed previously published TCR beta repertoires from several hundred donors and added high-resolution HLA genotyping. Donor age, sex, ethnicity and CMV serostatus were compiled together with the repertoire data. HLA typing included class I and class II loci at four-digit resolution. About five DR-DQ haplotypes were handled as single units for association and clustering, since linkage in the cohort was strong. In addition to the first cohort of 650 to 750 subjects, a separate validation cohort of 120 different subjects was used. To predict cytomegalovirus infection status, the study brought together high-throughput TCR immunosequencing, statistical association of individual TCRs with disease status, and machine learning. Of the roughly 410 genotyped donors, approximately 80% were placed in the genetic ancestry cluster associated with self-reported Caucasian donors. The study used immunosequencing to profile the T cell repertoires of several hundred subjects and linked those repertoires to cytomegalovirus serostatus. Among about 390 genotyped donors of the cohort, an average of approximately 230,000 unique TCR beta nucleotide sequences were sequenced per donor, around a sixth of them non-productive. A later genetic analysis used genome-wide SNP genotypes for about three fifths of the roughly 700 donors, treating that subset as a discovery cohort. The study aimed to test whether signatures of past pathogen exposure could be identified by cataloging public T cell receptors. Rather than drawing on any new phenotypic data, the later analysis identified candidate immune exposures from TCR beta sequences and the way those sequences occurred across donors. Typing coverage differed by locus: A, B, C, DRB1 and DQB1 were typed in about 629-640 donors, DQA1 in 500 to 550, DPA1 in 600 to 610, and DPB1 in approximately 450. Roughly 300 gigabases of sequencing data and tens of millions of unique TCR sequences were included in an early release covering over 600 HLA-typed donors. What the study reported, not specific to this receptor: Several of the top co-occurrence clusters appeared to be linked to parvovirus B19, influenza, CMV and Epstein-Barr virus, according to a later analysis. In vitro tests confirmed that a few of the cytomegalovirus-associated TCR beta chains recognize cytomegalovirus antigens. Most TCR sequences were seen in very few donors, while some public TCRs were found in many individuals. A later analysis associated about 17,000 TCR beta sequences with specific HLA alleles at a false discovery rate of 0.05. A later genetic analysis associated a missense DCLRE1C variant with V-gene and J-gene trimming of TCR beta chains, and an independent cohort replicated the association. A further reported finding was that TCR beta sequences accurately predicted the HLA-A and HLA-B alleles for most subjects in the first cohort. Broadly in line with IMGT annotations, most TCR beta V segments showed up in productive rearrangements about 87% or about 30% of the time in an earlier analysis of 587 of the donors. In a later genetic analysis, fewer N-insertions in productive TCRs were reported among donors in an Asian-associated ancestry cluster than the approximately 670-donor mean. For the cohort, immune exposure information was limited to CMV serostatus. Most CMV-associated TCR beta chains appeared to be HLA-restricted in a later analysis, and the HLA associations seemed to be driven largely by CMV exposure. Strong co-occurrence of HLA alleles, especially DR and DQ, made assigning TCR associations to individual alleles difficult. In the study, around 160 TCR beta chains were listed as associated with cytomegalovirus. Correlated functional status among segregating V segments might reflect linkage disequilibrium, but an unknown experimental factor could not be ruled out. Because counts were too low, around 18 rarely observed V segments, including chromosome 9 orphons, were left out of the earlier analysis of roughly 600 of the donors. According to a later analysis, TCR association rates differed among HLA loci, with DRB1 alleles showing the most associated TCRs and HLA-C alleles showing the fewest. According to the authors, the approach could potentially be generalized to other disease states and immunological phenotypes. Some IMGT-functional V segments, including TRBV6-2 and TRBV6-3, could not be told apart with the 87-base-pair reads, so those segments were excluded. A later analysis found that HLA-associated TCR beta chains were more clonally expanded and had lower generation probabilities than equally common non-associated chains. The classifier was reported to diagnose cytomegalovirus status with high specificity and sensitivity in both the original cohort and the validation cohort. Sequencing depth was assumed to be roughly uniform across donors in the presence/absence analyses, though that assumption may not hold. Because HLA typing was missing for some donors at each locus, association tests included only the typed subset. A group of highly shared sequence variants was considered likely to be a technical artifact of the sequencing pipeline. The cohort was sequenced for TCR beta chains only, and without alpha or paired-chain data the features that could be detected were limited.

The cohort consisted of 670 or so healthy bone marrow donors. At the time of sampling, all cohort members were nominally healthy, though unrecorded immune exposures were likely present. The donor was CMV seropositive and was included in the group of 290 or so seropositive cohort members. A peripheral blood sample was provided by each donor, and peripheral blood mononuclear cells were used for TCR beta sequencing. The Qiagen DNeasy Blood Extraction Kit was used to extract genomic DNA from the blood cell samples. Library creation used the immunoSEQ multiplex PCR assay. A mixture of 60 forward primers for TCR Vbeta segments and 13 reverse primers for TCR Jbeta segments was used in the multiplex PCR. The CDR3 region of rearranged TCR beta genes was amplified from genomic DNA by a multiplex PCR assay. The Illumina HiSeq System was used to sequence the amplified TCR beta libraries as 87-base-pair reads. On the authors' methods: A later analysis counted some 80 million unique TCR beta chains across the approximately 700 repertoires, and 9.5 million to 11 million of these chains were shared by at least two donors. Raw reads were error-corrected and collapsed into unique sequences by a nearest-neighbor algorithm in which closely related sequences were merged to remove PCR and sequencing errors. CDR3 sequences were aligned to IMGT reference sequences to assign V, D and J gene segments. For a sequence to be retained, at least a six-nucleotide match to both a V gene segment and a J gene segment was required. Rearrangements were classified as productive when the CDR3 lacked stop codons and remained in frame with V and J, and all other rearrangements were classified as non-productive. Following IMGT convention, CDR3 was defined as the stretch from the second conserved V-encoded cysteine up to the conserved J-encoded phenylalanine. The earlier analysis of roughly 590 of the donors excluded sequences that lacked an unambiguous match to a single V gene segment. An earlier analysis of several hundred of the donors called V segments functional above 56.7% productive rearrangements and segregating when the between-donor standard deviation exceeded 5%. To diagnose cytomegalovirus status from the catalog of TCR beta chain sequences, a statistical classification framework was built. V and J gene assignment, in a later analysis, came from comparing TCR nucleotide sequences with IMGT/GENE-DB human TR gene sequences. In a later analysis, CDR3 sequences and most-parsimonious VDJ recombination scenarios were assigned using the TCRdist pipeline. In a later analysis, each TCR beta chain was defined by its CDR3 amino acid sequence together with its V-gene family, and reads without a unique V-gene family were excluded. A later analysis removed several hundred highly shared, low-generation-probability nucleotide sequences to deal with suspected cross-contamination and a sequencing artifact. For each public chain, a later analysis derived a clonal expansion index from normalized ranks of inferred template counts within each repertoire. In a later analysis, generation probabilities were computed using a VDJ recombination model fitted to out-of-frame rearrangements, and the results were checked against IGoR. In a later analysis, TCR-TCR, TCR-HLA and TCR-CMV co-occurrence was scored with hypergeometric tests, and a repertoire-size bias correction was applied to TCR pairs. A later analysis estimated false discovery rates by permuting HLA or CMV assignments 20 times. A later analysis grouped co-occurring TCRs with DBSCAN, adding TCRdist sequence similarity when clustering within HLA-allele-positive subsets. Repertoires with fewer than 30,000 or more than 120,000 public chains, plus five repertoires with anomalous nucleotide sharing, were excluded from co-occurrence clustering. The immuneACCESS repertoire file appears here via TCRdb, limited to in-frame rearrangements. These files lack a portion of the clones; in checked studies, under half of the deficit traces to unresolved V genes, and the cause of the others is not known. V and J calls and clone size are given by that table; D and trimming were obtained from the DNA. Recorded for this sample are about 130,000 clones; more than 65% of them occurred a single time. Of the sample, around 13% falls within the top ten clones.

Compared with germline, V lacks 7 bases and J lacks 0 bases; bases without a gene match: 3. From its cysteine to its phenylalanine, the CDR3 spans 15 amino acids. Just the 45-base CDR3 DNA is kept, in frame starting at base 1. CDR1 and CDR2, looked up from the germline V gene, are SNHLY and FYNNEI. Regarding this clone: Its specific antigen is unknown. Base qualities are not provided; no much larger clone lies one nucleotide away.

Source material: PBMCs. This clonotype originated in a woman aged 55-75 years in good health and CMV-seropositive. This receptor chain uses TRBV2 and TRBJ2-4, with 10 bases matching TRBD1. This receptor has the CDR3 CASIRDRGAKNIQYF. The DNA sequence follows: TGTGCCAGCATTAGGGACAGGGGAGCCAAAAACATTCAGTACTTC.